The sequence of this TCR beta chain was determined in a study of blood T cells in healthy people across ages. Whole-study results and caveats: Strongly correlated with naive T cell percentage was TCR beta diversity. Significant beta diversity loss was already apparent by age around 36, declining roughly linearly.

There are 18 residues in the CDR3. Using a J-beta primer mix together with a sample-barcoded 5' primer, a second PCR was run for 7 to 11 cycles. TCRdb re-called the 5' RACE reads with MiXCR, one entry per CDR3 protein. Of 730,000 or so distinct CDR3 sequences listed, over 40% are singletons. As for this clonotype: Its antigen is as yet unknown.

There were healthy Caucasian individuals from Russia, aged roughly 6 to 100, serving as donors. This TCR came from a man of 80 years or more in good health. Sequencing was carried out using blood. The chain employs TRBV21-1 and TRBJ2-1; whether TRBD1, the table's D call, matches the DNA was not checked. TRBV21-1 is a listed pseudogene. The DNA for the CDR3 is TGTGCCAGCAGCAAAAGTAGGGGACAGGGGAGCGGGGGCAATGAGCAGTTCTTC. This sequence encodes CASSKSRGQGSGGNEQFF.